What follows are 22 T cell receptor beta chains derived from one specimen sequenced in a study of shared clonotypes between healthy human individuals. Only in-frame clones appear in the TCRdb table, and some are missing; sequencing was by immunoSEQ multiplex PCR. The data show around 2.1 million clones, around 93% seen once. Naive CD8 populations comprised CD45RO-negative cells positively selected for CCR7, excluding terminally differentiated effector memory CD45RA+ cells. Sequenced material: naive CD8+ T cells from PBMCs. The source of these receptors is a man aged 18 to 30 in good health. Some clones in this sample may be carry-over from other donors' samples.

The chain employs TRBV15 and TRBJ1-1; 11 positions match TRBD1. CDR3 length: 20 amino acids. The J segment lost 5 bases and the V segment lost 0 bases, leaving 17 bases of the junction unmatched. Germline V gene lookup returns CDR1 LNHNV and CDR2 YYDKDF (reference sequence). The CDR3 nucleotides read TGTGCCACCAGCAGAGATAGATTGACGGTTGGGACAGGGGGAGGTACTGAAGCTTTCTTT. It translates to CATSRDRLTVGTGGGTEAFF.

The V call is TRBV5-5, the J call TRBJ2-7, with 11 nucleotides matching TRBD1. There are 14 residues in the CDR3. The V and J ends lost 4 bases and 5 bases, in that order; junction bases with no gene match: 5. The germline CDR1 and CDR2 sequences are SGHKS and YYEKEE (reference sequence). The CDR3 DNA reads as TGTGCCAGCAGCATAGGACAGGGGGCCGACGAGCAGTACTTC. Translating gives CASSIGQGADEQYF.

The rearrangement joins TRBV7-8 to TRBJ2-1; D perhaps matches TRBD2 (6 bases). The CDR3 runs 15 residues. V lost 5 bases to trimming and J lost 10 bases, with 21 bases between them. Germline V gene data show CDR1 as SGHVS and CDR2 as FQNEAQ. This CDR3 reads CASSMLATGRSEQFF. Written as DNA, the CDR3 is TGTGCCAGCAGCATGCTAGCGACCGGACGAAGCGAGCAGTTCTTC.

V is TRBV14 and J is TRBJ2-2; D may correspond to TRBD1 or TRBD2 (5 bases each). Trimming pared 4 bases from V and 6 bases from J, leaving 15 bases between. The CDR3 spans 15 residues. The V gene's germline CDR1 is SGHDN and CDR2 FVKESK. The CDR3 DNA reads TGTGCCAGCAGCCCCGGGACCGTCCTCCCCGGGGAGCTGTTTTTT. It is translated as CASSPGTVLPGELFF.

This sequence joins TRBV11-1 and TRBJ1-1; D is uncertain. V was pared by 3 bases and J by 5 bases, with 13 bases between. Looked up from germline, CDR1 is SGHAT and CDR2 is FQDESV (reference sequence). The CDR3 extends over 14 amino acids. The CDR3 nucleotides read TGTGCCAGCAGCTTTAACGGGCCGAGTACTGAAGCTTTCTTT. Protein sequence: CASSFNGPSTEAFF.

This clone has just one count. The rearrangement uses TRBV29-1 and TRBJ2-4; 13 bases line up with TRBD2. With 2 bases clipped from V and 0 bases from J, the junction kept 7 bases outside the gene matches. This CDR3 contains 18 residues. Germline values: CDR1 SQVTM, CDR2 ANQGSEA. The CDR3 here is CSVELPLAGGLAKNIQYF. CDR3 nucleotides: TGCAGCGTTGAACTACCACTAGCGGGAGGGTTAGCCAAAAACATTCAGTACTTC. Based on the CDR3 plus reference TRBV29-1 and TRBJ2-4, the full variable domain is SAVISQKPSRDICQRGTSLTIQCQVDSQVTMMFWYRQQPGQSLTLIATANQGSEATYESGFVIDKFPISRPNLTFSTLTVSNMSPEDSSIYLCSVELPLAGGLAKNIQYFGAGTRLSVL.

The V gene is TRBV27, the J gene TRBJ2-1; possible D gene TRBD2, 5 bases. Looked up from germline, CDR1 is MNHEY and CDR2 is SMNVEV (reference sequence). V lost 2 bases, J lost 9 bases, and 11 bases lay in between. This CDR3 has 13 amino acids. CDR3: CASSLRAGREQFF. CDR3 coding DNA: TGTGCCAGCAGTTTAAGGGCGGGTCGTGAGCAGTTCTTC.

This chain joins TRBV19 and TRBJ1-4; TRBD1 aligns across 7 bases. The germline CDR1 and CDR2 sequences are LNHDA and SQIVND (reference sequence). The V segment lost 7 bases and the J segment 3 bases; nucleotides outside the gene matches: 5. The CDR3 runs to 14 residues. This chain's CDR3 is CASTRTGSNEKLFF. Written as DNA, the CDR3 is TGTGCCAGTACAAGGACAGGCTCTAATGAAAAACTGTTTTTT.

This chain links TRBV5-1 with TRBJ2-3; D might be TRBD2 (5 bases). Trimming took off 0 bases at V and 0 bases at J, with 11 bases between the two ends. The germline V gene encodes CDR1 SGHRS and CDR2 YFSETQ. The CDR3 contains 16 residues. This CDR3 is CASSLGERFSTDTQYF. The CDR3 coding sequence is TGCGCCAGCAGCTTGGGGGAGCGGTTTAGCACAGATACGCAGTATTTT.

The chain combines TRBV7-9 with TRBJ2-3, with a possible D match to TRBD2 (5 bases). The CDR3 consists of 14 residues. The V end was cut by 10 bases, the J end by 7 bases, with 21 bases between. In germline, CDR1 is SEHNR, CDR2 FQNEAQ (reference sequence). DNA for the CDR3: TGTGCCATCGTACCGGGATTGGGCACGTATACGCAGTATTTT. Its translation is CAIVPGLGTYTQYF.

The chain links TRBV5-1 to TRBJ2-5; no definite D call. The CDR3 consists of 15 residues. Between the trimmed V and J ends, which lost 0 bases and 5 bases, there was a span of 14 bases. Germline loops: CDR1 SGHRS, CDR2 YFSETQ. The CDR3 spells CASSLEGNFRETQYF. Written as DNA, the CDR3 is TGCGCCAGCAGCTTGGAAGGGAACTTTAGGGAGACCCAGTACTTC.

The V call is TRBV7-8, the J call TRBJ2-7, with a weak D call TRBD1 (5 bases). Germline lookup yields CDR1 SGHVS and CDR2 FQNEAQ. V was shortened by 3 bases and J by 2 bases, with 8 bases between the two germline ends. The CDR3 spans 13 residues. The DNA for the CDR3 is TGTGCCAGCAGCTTCCCCAGGGCCTACGAGCAGTACTTC. This codes for CASSFPRAYEQYF.

The V and J genes are TRBV27 and TRBJ2-7; no clear D gene. The germline V and J ends were trimmed by 5 bases and 3 bases, with 11 bases remaining between them. CDR1 is MNHEY and CDR2 is SMNVEV in the germline V gene (reference sequence). This CDR3 is 13 amino acids long. The CDR3 DNA sequence: TGTGCCAGCAGTATAAAACCGTTCTACGAGCAGTACTTC. Translation gives CASSIKPFYEQYF.

The CDR3 nucleotides are TGTGCCAGCAGCTTAAAGCGGGAGTCCCACAATGAGCAGTTCTTC. The encoded protein is CASSLKRESHNEQFF. The chain combines TRBV5-4 with TRBJ2-1, with 8 bases matching TRBD2. Germline-derived CDR1 and CDR2 are SGHNT and YYREEE (reference sequence). Losses at the gene ends were 2 bases for V and 5 bases for J; bases not matched to a gene: 6. The CDR3 consists of 15 residues.

The chain links TRBV4-1 to TRBJ1-2; 7 bases fit TRBD1. Germline CDR1 is MGHRA and CDR2 is YSYEKL. Unmatched junction bases numbered 17, after V lost 3 bases and J lost 7 bases. The CDR3 is 17 amino acids. CDR3 in DNA: TGCGCCAGCAGCCAGATTACTCGAAAACAGGGGAACGGTGGCTACACCTTC. This encodes CASSQITRKQGNGGYTF.

In its sample, this clone was seen once. Other nucleotide sequences from this sample produce the same CDR3. V gene TRBV29-1 combines with J gene TRBJ2-3; D possibly corresponds to TRBD1 (6 bases). The CDR3 sequence is 13 residues long. The germline CDR1 and CDR2 sequences are SQVTM and ANQGSEA. V gave up 6 bases and J gave up 4 bases, with 14 bases separating them. CDR3 nucleotide sequence: TGCAGCGTGGGCCAGGGGTCCGCAGATACGCAGTATTTT. This gives the protein CSVGQGSADTQYF.

This rearrangement joins TRBV28 to TRBJ1-5; D call uncertain. V lost 5 bases, J lost 4 bases, and 12 bases lay in between. This CDR3 is 14 amino acids long. The germline CDR1 and CDR2 sequences are MDHEN and SYDVKM. CDR3 sequence reads: CASSPGRINQPQHF. The CDR3 DNA sequence: TGTGCCAGCAGTCCAGGACGGATTAATCAGCCCCAGCATTTT.

The rearrangement uses TRBV27 and TRBJ2-1, with 13 nucleotides matching TRBD2. The CDR3 extends over 15 amino acids. The J segment lost 8 bases and the V segment lost 6 bases, leaving 7 bases of the junction unmatched. Germline CDR1 and CDR2: MNHEY and SMNVEV (reference sequence). CDR3 sequence (DNA): TGTGCCAGCAGACTGGGACTAGCGGGGTGGGATGAGCAGTTCTTC. It translates to CASRLGLAGWDEQFF.

V gene TRBV14 combines with J gene TRBJ2-7; 10 bases are a match to TRBD1. V was clipped by 2 bases and J by 2 bases; unmatched bases: 3. Germline loops: CDR1 SGHDN, CDR2 FVKESK. The CDR3 runs 15 residues. This CDR3 reads CASSQRGTGAYEQYF. CDR3 nucleotides: TGTGCCAGCAGCCAACGGGGGACAGGGGCCTACGAGCAGTACTTC. Full variable domain (rest looked up from reference TRBV14 and TRBJ2-7): EAGVTQFPSHSVIEKGQTVTLRCDPISGHDNLYWYRRVMGKEIKFLLHFVKESKQDESGMPNNRFLAERTGGTYSTLKVQPAELEDSGVYFCASSQRGTGAYEQYFGPGTRLTVT.

The chain recombines TRBV7-9 with TRBJ1-1; D unclear. The germline gives CDR1 SEHNR, CDR2 FQNEAQ (reference sequence). Deletions cut 2 bases from V and 2 bases from J, with 9 bases between. This CDR3 has 14 residues. For the CDR3, the DNA is TGTGCCAGCAGCTTATGGCCAGGAAACACTGAAGCTTTCTTT. Its protein is CASSLWPGNTEAFF.

The chain links TRBV28 to TRBJ2-5; 12 bases agree with TRBD1. The germline CDR1 and CDR2 sequences are MDHEN and SYDVKM. J lost 5 bases, V lost 4 bases, and 14 bases had no gene match. This CDR3 contains 18 residues. CDR3 sequence: CASSSQGASGTGGETQYF. CDR3 nucleotide sequence: TGTGCCAGCAGTTCCCAAGGAGCTTCCGGGACAGGGGGCGAGACCCAGTACTTC.

The V call is TRBV5-1, the J call TRBJ2-3, with no clear D. The germline V gene has CDR1 SGHRS and CDR2 YFSETQ. With 0 bases removed from V and 5 bases from J, the gap between germline ends came to 10 bases. CDR3 size: 14 residues. This CDR3 reads CASSLAGLQDTQYF. CDR3 coding DNA: TGCGCCAGCAGCTTGGCCGGGCTGCAAGATACGCAGTATTTT.